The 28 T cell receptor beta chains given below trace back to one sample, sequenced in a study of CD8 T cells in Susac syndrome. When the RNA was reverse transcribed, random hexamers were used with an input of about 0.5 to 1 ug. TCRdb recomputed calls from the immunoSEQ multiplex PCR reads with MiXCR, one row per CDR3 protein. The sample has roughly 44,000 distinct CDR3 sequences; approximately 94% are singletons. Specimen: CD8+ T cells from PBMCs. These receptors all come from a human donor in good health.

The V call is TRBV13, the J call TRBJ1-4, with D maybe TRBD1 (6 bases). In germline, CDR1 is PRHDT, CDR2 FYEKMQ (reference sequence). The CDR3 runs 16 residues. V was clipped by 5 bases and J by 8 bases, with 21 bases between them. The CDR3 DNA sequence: TGTGCCAGCAGCGTCACCGAGGGGGGGGATTACGAAAAACTGTTTTTT. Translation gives CASSVTEGGDYEKLFF.

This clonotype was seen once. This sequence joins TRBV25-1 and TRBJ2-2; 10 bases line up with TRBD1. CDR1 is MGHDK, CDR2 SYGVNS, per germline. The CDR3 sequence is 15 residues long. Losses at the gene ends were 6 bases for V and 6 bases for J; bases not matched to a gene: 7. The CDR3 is CASRRQGADPGELFF. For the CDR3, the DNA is TGTGCCAGCAGGAGACAGGGGGCTGACCCCGGGGAGCTGTTTTTT.

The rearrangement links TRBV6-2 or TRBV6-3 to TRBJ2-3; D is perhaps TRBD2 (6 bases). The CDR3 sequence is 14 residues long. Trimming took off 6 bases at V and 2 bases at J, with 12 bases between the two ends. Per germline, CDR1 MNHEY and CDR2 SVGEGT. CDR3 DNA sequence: TGTGCCAGCAGCCCTAGCGAGTACACAGATACGCAGTATTTT. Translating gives CASSPSEYTDTQYF.

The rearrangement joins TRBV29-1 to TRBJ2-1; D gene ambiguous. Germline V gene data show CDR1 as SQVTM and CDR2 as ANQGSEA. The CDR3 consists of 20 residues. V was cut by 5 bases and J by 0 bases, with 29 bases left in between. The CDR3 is CSVLVAPQSWRQSSYNEQFF. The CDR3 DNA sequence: TGCAGCGTTCTAGTGGCCCCGCAGTCCTGGAGACAAAGCTCCTACAATGAGCAGTTCTTC.

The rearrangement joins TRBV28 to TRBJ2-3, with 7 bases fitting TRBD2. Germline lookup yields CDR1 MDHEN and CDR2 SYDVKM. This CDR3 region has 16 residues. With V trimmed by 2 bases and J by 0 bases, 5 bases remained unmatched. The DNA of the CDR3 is TGTGCCAGCAGTTTAGGGGCTAGCGGTAGCACAGATACGCAGTATTTT. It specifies CASSLGASGSTDTQYF.

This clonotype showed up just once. CDR3 nucleotide sequence: TGTGCCAGCAGCGTAGCGTCAGCCACCGGGGAGCTGTTTTTT. Residues: CASSVASATGELFF. The gene calls are TRBV9 and TRBJ2-2; D not certain. Germline V lookup: CDR1 SGDLS, CDR2 YYNGEE. Trimming pared 0 bases from V and 4 bases from J, leaving 7 bases between. The length of the CDR3 is 14 residues.

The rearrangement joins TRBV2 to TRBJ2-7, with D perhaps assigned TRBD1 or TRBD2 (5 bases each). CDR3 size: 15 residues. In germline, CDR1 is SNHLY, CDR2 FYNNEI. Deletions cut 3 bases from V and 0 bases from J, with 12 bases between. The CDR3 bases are TGTGCCAGCAGTGAGGGACCTTCGACCTCCTACGAGCAGTACTTC. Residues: CASSEGPSTSYEQYF.

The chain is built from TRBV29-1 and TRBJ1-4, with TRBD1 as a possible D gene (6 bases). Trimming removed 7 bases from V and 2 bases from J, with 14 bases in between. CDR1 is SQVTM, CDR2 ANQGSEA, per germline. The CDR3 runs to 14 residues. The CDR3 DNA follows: TGCAGCGGGGGAGGGGGTGCGACTAATGAAAAACTGTTTTTT. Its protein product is CSGGGGATNEKLFF. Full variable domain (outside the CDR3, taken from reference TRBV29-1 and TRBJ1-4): SAVISQKPSRDICQRGTSLTIQCQVDSQVTMMFWYRQQPGQSLTLIATANQGSEATYESGFVIDKFPISRPNLTFSTLTVSNMSPEDSSIYLCSGGGGATNEKLFFGSGTQLSVL.

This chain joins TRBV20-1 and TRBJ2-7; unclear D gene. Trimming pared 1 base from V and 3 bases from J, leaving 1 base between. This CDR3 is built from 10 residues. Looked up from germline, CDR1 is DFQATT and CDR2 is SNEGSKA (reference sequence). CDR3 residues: CSARGYEQYF. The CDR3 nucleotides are TGCAGTGCTAGAGGCTACGAGCAGTACTTC.

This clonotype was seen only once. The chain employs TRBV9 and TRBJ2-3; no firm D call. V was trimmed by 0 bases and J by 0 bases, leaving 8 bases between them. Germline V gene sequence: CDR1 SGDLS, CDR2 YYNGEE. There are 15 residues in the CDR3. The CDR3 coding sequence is TGTGCCAGCAGCGTAGAAGGGCAGAGCACAGATACGCAGTATTTT. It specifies CASSVEGQSTDTQYF. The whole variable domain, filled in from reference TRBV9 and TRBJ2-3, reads DSGVTQTPKHLITATGQRVTLRCSPRSGDLSVYWYQQSLDQGLQFLIQYYNGEERAKGNILERFSAQQFPDLHSELNLSSLELGDSALYFCASSVEGQSTDTQYFGPGTRLTVL.

This CDR3 reads CASSPLGSQETQYF. As DNA, the CDR3 is TGTGCCAGCAGTCCCCTGGGCAGCCAAGAGACCCAGTACTTC. The genes are TRBV27 and TRBJ2-5; D is ambiguous. Trimming stripped 5 bases from V and 1 base from J, with 11 bases between. Germline CDR1 is MNHEY and CDR2 is SMNVEV (reference sequence). This CDR3 spans 14 amino acids.

The CDR3 protein is CASRVLAGDADEQFF. For the CDR3, the DNA is TGTGCCAGCAGAGTCCTAGCGGGAGACGCAGACGAGCAGTTCTTC. The V and J genes are TRBV2 and TRBJ2-1, with 10 bases that match TRBD2. The CDR3 has 15 residues. Germline-derived CDR1 and CDR2 are SNHLY and FYNNEI. V shed 6 bases, J shed 10 bases, and the junction held 12 bases outside the gene matches.

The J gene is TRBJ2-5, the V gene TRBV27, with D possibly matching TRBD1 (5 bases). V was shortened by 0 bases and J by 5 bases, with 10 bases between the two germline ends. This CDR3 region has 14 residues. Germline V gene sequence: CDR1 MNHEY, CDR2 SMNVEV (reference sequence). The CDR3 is CASSLSLSGETQYF. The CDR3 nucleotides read TGTGCCAGCAGTTTATCGCTGTCAGGGGAGACCCAGTACTTC.

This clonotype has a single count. The CDR3, as DNA: TGTGCCAGCAGCCCCCTAAACAGGGGGCGTACAGATACGCAGTATTTT. Its translation: CASSPLNRGRTDTQYF. This chain connects TRBV5-6 to TRBJ2-3; 9 bases fit TRBD1. CDR3 length equals 16 residues. CDR1 is SGHDT and CDR2 is YYEEEE in the germline V gene. Trimming cost V 4 bases and J 3 bases; bases outside gene matches: 9.

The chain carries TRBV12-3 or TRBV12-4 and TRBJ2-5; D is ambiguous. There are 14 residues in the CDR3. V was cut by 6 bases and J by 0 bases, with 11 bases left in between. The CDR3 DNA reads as TGTGCCAGCAGCCCCTTGGGGTACCAAGAGACCCAGTACTTC. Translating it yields CASSPLGYQETQYF.

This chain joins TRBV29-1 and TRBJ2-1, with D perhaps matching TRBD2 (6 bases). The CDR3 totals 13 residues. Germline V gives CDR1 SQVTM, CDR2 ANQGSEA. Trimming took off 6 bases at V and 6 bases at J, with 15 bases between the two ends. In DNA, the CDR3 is TGCAGCGTCCCCGGGACTTCCAGCAATGAGCAGTTCTTC. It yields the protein CSVPGTSSNEQFF.

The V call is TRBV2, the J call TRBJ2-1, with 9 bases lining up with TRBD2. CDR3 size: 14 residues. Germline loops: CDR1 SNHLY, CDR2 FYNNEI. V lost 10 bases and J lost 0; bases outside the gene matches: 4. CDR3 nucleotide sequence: TGTGCCAACCCAGCGGGAGGCTCCTACAATGAGCAGTTCTTC. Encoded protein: CANPAGGSYNEQFF.

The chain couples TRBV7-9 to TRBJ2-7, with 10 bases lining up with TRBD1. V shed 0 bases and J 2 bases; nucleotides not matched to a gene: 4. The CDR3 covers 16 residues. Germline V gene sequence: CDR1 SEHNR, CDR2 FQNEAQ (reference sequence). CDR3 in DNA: TGTGCCAGCAGCTTAGCGGGACAGGGGCCCACCTACGAGCAGTACTTC. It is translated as CASSLAGQGPTYEQYF.

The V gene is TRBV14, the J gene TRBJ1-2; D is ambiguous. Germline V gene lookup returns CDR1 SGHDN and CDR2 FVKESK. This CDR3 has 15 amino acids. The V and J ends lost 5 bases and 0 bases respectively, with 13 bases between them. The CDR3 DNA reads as TGTGCCAGCAGCGATACAAGGAAGGCTAACTATGGCTACACCTTC. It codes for CASSDTRKANYGYTF. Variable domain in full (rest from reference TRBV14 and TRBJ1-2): EAGVTQFPSHSVIEKGQTVTLRCDPISGHDNLYWYRRVMGKEIKFLLHFVKESKQDESGMPNNRFLAERTGGTYSTLKVQPAELEDSGVYFCASSDTRKANYGYTFGSGTRLTVV.

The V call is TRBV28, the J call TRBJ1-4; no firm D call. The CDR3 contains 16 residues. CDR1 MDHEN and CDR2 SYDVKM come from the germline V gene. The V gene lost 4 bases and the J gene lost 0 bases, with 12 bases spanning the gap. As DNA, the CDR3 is TGTGCCAGCAGTTCTGCCCGAGTCTCAACTAATGAAAAACTGTTTTTT. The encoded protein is CASSSARVSTNEKLFF. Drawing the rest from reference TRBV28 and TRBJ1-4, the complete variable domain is DVKVTQSSRYLVKRTGEKVFLECVQDMDHENMFWYRQDPGLGLRLIYFSYDVKMKEKGDIPEGYSVSREKKERFSLILESASTNQTSMYLCASSSARVSTNEKLFFGSGTQLSVL.

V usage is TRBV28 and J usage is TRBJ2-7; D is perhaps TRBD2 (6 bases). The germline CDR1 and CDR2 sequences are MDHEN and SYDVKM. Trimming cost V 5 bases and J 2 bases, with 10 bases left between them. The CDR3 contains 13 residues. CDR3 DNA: TGTGCCAGCAGTCCCGGGACTCCCTACGAGCAGTACTTC. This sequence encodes CASSPGTPYEQYF.

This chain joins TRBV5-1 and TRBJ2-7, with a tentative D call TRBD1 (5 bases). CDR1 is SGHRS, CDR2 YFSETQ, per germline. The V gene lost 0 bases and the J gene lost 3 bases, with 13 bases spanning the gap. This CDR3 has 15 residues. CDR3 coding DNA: TGCGCCAGCAGCTTGGTGTCAGGGTCTGTCTACGAGCAGTACTTC. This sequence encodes CASSLVSGSVYEQYF.

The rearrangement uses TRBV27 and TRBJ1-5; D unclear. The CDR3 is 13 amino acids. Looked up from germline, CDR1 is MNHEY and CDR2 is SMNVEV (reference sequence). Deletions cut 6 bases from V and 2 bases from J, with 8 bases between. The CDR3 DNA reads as TGTGCCAGCAGCTATACCGGCAATCAGCCCCAGCATTTT. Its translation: CASSYTGNQPQHF.

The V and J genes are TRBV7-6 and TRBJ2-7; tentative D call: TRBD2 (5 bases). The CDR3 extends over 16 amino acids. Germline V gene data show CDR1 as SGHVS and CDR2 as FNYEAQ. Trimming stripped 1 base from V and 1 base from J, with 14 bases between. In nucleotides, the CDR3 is TGTGCCAGCAGCTTAGGGGTGGGCGGGTCGTCCTACGAGCAGTACTTC. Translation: CASSLGVGGSSYEQYF.

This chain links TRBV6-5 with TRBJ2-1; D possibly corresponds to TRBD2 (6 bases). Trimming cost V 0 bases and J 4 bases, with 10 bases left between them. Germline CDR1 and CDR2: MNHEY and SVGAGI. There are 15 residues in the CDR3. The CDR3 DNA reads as TGTGCCAGCAGTTACTCACTAGGAGGGTACAATGAGCAGTTCTTC. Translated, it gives CASSYSLGGYNEQFF.

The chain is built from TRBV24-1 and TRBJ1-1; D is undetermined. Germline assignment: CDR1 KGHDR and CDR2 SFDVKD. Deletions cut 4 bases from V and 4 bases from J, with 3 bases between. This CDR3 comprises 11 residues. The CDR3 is CATSDLTEAFF. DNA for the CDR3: TGTGCCACCAGTGACCTCACTGAAGCTTTCTTT.

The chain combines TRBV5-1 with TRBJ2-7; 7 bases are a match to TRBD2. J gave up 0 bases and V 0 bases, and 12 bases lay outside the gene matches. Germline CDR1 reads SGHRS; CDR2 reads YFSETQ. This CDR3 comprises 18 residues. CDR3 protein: CASSLDVSSGGSSYEQYF. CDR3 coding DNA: TGCGCCAGCAGCTTGGACGTATCTAGCGGTGGGAGCTCCTACGAGCAGTACTTC.

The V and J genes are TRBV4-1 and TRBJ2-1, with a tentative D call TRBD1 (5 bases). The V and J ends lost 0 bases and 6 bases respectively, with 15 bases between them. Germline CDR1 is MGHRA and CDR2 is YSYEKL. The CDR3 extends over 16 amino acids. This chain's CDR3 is CASSQDRQGPFNEQFF. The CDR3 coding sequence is TGCGCCAGCAGCCAAGATCGCCAGGGCCCTTTCAATGAGCAGTTCTTC.